This paragraph covers one TCR beta chain sequence. The antigen is not known. The protocol was immunoSEQ multiplex PCR, while the TCRdb copy is restricted to in-frame clones and leaves out a portion. Of approximately 30,000 clones in the sample, 84% were seen once. The sample is drawn from a study of T cells in narcolepsy. In the study overall: Enrolled donors included narcolepsy type 1 or type 2 patients and healthy controls.

Study-wide points: Same-patient CSF and blood CD4+ T cell clonotypes included HCRT-specific and TRIB2-specific autoreactive ones. Healthy controls reportedly lacked the autoreactive clonotypes serially found in patients' blood. No autoreactive T cell clone sequences appeared in some memory CD4+ repertoires.

The receptor's source is a human donor with narcolepsy. The specimen was CD45RA- memory CD4+ T cells from PBMCs.

CDR3 sequence reads: CARESGNYNSPLHF. The CDR3 DNA reads TGTGCCAGGGAGTCAGGGAACTATAATTCACCCCTCCACTTT. This rearrangement joins TRBV2 to TRBJ1-6, with D perhaps TRBD1 (5 bases). The ends were cut back, 9 bases at V and 3 bases at J, with 12 bases in the middle. CDR1 is SNHLY and CDR2 is FYNNEI in the germline V gene. The CDR3 extends over 14 amino acids.